This TCR beta chain was identified during a study of blood T cell repertoires in COVID-19. Sequencing was performed with immunoSEQ multiplex PCR; in TCRdb, only in-frame clones are kept and a portion is missing. This repertoire shows 55,000 to 75,000 clones, approximately 80% found once; its top ten account for roughly a sixth. Per the germline V gene, CDR1 is SGHTA and CDR2 is FQGTGA. There are 13 residues in the CDR3. V was pared by 0 bases and J by 6 bases, with 8 bases between. The TCR comes from an elderly man with active COVID-19. The sequenced sample was peripheral blood. This sequence joins TRBV7-3 and TRBJ1-2; no firm D call. The CDR3 sequence is CASSLTGADGYTF. CDR3 DNA: TGTGCCAGCAGCTTAACGGGTGCGGATGGCTACACCTTC.